This T cell receptor (beta chain) stems from a study of CD8+ T cells in alopecia areata. CDR1 is SQVTM, CDR2 ANQGSEA, per germline. The CDR3 is made up of 13 amino acids. V was pared by 3 bases and J by 3 bases, with 2 bases of the junction left unmatched. cDNA serving as the sequencing template came from extracted, reverse transcribed RNA. Here immunoSEQ multiplex PCR was the method, and the copy in TCRdb shows in-frame clones only, minus some. The sample contains roughly 250,000 clones, around 67% of which appear only once. This clone was counted a few times. This receptor was obtained from a human donor with alopecia areata. The sample was CD4+ T cells sorted from blood, taken at week 0. V and J are TRBV29-1 and TRBJ2-3; TRBD1 agrees at 8 bases. Here the CDR3 DNA reads TGCAGCGTTGAGGACAGGGCGACAGATACGCAGTATTTT. It encodes CSVEDRATDTQYF.